This TCR beta chain was identified in a study of cytomegalovirus exposure and HLA in healthy donors. CDR3 length: 15 residues. Trimming left V 4 bases short and J 3 bases short, with 16 bases between. The germline gives CDR1 SGHRS, CDR2 YFSETQ. Use of 60 Vbeta and 13 Jbeta primers characterized the PCR. Generated by immunoSEQ multiplex PCR, the TCRdb table keeps only in-frame clones and is missing some. The sample includes roughly 290,000 clones, approximately 90% of them seen just once. The J gene is TRBJ1-1, the V gene TRBV5-1; possibly TRBD1 for D (6 bases). This clonotype was sampled from a woman aged 18-29 years in good health and CMV-seronegative. Sequenced input: PBMCs. DNA for the CDR3: TGCGCCAGCAGCGAGGGAAGGGGGTCGGACACTGAAGCTTTCTTT. Amino acid sequence: CASSEGRGSDTEAFF. Using reference TRBV5-1 and TRBJ1-1 for the parts outside the CDR3, the full variable domain is KAGVTQTPRYLIKTRGQQVTLSCSPISGHRSVSWYQQTPGQGLQFLFEYFSETQRNKGNFPGRFSGRQFSNSRSEMNVSTLELGDSALYLCASSEGRGSDTEAFFGQGTRLTVV.